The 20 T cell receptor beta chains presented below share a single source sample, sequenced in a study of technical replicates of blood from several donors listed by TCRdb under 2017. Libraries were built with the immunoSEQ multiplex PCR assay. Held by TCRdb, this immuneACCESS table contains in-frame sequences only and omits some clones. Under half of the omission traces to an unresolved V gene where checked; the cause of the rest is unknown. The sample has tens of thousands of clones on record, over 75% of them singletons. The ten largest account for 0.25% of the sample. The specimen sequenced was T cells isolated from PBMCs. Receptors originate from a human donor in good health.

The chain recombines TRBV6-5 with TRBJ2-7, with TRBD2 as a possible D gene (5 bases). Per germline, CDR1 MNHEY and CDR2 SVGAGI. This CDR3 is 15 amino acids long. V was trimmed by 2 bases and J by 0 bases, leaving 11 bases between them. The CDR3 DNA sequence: TGTGCCAGCAGTTACCCCCGGGGATACTCCTACGAGCAGTACTTC. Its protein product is CASSYPRGYSYEQYF.

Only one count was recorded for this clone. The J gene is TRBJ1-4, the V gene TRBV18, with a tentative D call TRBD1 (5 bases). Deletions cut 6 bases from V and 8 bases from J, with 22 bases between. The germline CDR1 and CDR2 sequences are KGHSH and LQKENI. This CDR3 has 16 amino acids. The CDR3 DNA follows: TGTGCCAGCTCCCCTACCACCGGGGGATTGGGGGAAAAACTGTTTTTT. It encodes CASSPTTGGLGEKLFF. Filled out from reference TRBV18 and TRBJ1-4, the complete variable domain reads NAGVMQNPRHLVRRRGQEARLRCSPMKGHSHVYWYRQLPEEGLKFMVYLQKENIIDESGMPKERFSAEFPKEGPSILRIQQVVRGDSAAYFCASSPTTGGLGEKLFFGSGTQLSVL.

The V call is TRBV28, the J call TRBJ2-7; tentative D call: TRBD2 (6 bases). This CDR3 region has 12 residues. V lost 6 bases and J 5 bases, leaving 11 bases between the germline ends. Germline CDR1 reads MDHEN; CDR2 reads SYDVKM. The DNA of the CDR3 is TGTGCCAGCAGATTGGAGGGGCACGAGCAGTACTTC. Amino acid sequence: CASRLEGHEQYF.

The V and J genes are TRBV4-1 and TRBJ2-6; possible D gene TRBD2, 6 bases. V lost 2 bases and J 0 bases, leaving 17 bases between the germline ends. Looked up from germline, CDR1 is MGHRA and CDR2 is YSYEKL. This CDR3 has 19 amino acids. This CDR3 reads CASSQRIWDSYSGANVLTF. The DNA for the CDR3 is TGCGCCAGCAGCCAAAGAATTTGGGACTCCTACTCTGGGGCCAACGTCCTGACTTTC.

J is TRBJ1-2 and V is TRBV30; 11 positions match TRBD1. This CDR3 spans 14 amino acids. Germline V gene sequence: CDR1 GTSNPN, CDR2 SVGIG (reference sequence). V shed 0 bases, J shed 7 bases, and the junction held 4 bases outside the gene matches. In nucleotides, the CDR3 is TGTGCCTGGAGTGTAGGACAGGGGGCTTTTGGCTACACCTTC. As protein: CAWSVGQGAFGYTF.

The DNA for the CDR3 is TGTGCCAGCAGCGAAACTAGCGGGGGGCCAGAGACCCAGTACTTC. It yields the protein CASSETSGGPETQYF. This chain uses TRBV5-6 with TRBJ2-5, with TRBD2 matching 12 bases. V gave up 4 bases and J gave up 4 bases; unmatched junction bases: 5. Per the germline V gene, CDR1 is SGHDT and CDR2 is YYEEEE. The CDR3 runs 15 residues. Filled out from reference TRBV5-6 and TRBJ2-5, the complete variable domain reads DAGVTQSPTHLIKTRGQQVTLRCSPKSGHDTVSWYQQALGQGPQFIFQYYEEEERQRGNFPDRFSGHQFPNYSSELNVNALLLGDSALYLCASSETSGGPETQYFGPGTRLLVL.

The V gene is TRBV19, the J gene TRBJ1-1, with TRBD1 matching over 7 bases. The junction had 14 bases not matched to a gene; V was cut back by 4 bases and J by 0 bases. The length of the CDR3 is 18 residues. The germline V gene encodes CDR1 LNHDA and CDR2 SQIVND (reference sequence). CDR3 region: CASSTRRQGTTLNTEAFF. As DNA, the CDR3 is TGTGCCAGTAGTACCCGTCGACAGGGAACCACTCTGAACACTGAAGCTTTCTTT.

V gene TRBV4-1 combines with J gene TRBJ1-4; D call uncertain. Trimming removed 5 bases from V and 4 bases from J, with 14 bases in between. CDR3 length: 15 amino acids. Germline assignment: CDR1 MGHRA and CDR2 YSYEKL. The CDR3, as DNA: TGCGCCAGCAGCTCACCCGGGATCCTTAATGAAAAACTGTTTTTT. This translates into CASSSPGILNEKLFF.

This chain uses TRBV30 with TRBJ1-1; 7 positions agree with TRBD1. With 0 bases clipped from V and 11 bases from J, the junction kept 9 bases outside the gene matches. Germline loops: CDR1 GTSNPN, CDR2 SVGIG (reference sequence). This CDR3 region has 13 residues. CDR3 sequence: CAWSVRGPRGAFF. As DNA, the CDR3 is TGTGCCTGGAGTGTAAGGGGGCCTAGAGGGGCTTTCTTT. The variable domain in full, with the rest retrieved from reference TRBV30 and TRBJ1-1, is SQTIHQWPATLVQPVGSPLSLECTVEGTSNPNLYWYRQAAGRGLQLLFYSVGIGQISSEVPQNLSASRPQDRQFILSSKKLLLSDSGFYLCAWSVRGPRGAFFGQGTRLTVV.

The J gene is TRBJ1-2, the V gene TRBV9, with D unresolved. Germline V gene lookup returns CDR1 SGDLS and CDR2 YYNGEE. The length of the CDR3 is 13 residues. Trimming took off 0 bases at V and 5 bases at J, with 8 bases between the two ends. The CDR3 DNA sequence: TGTGCCAGCAGCGTAGGCGCGGGGTATGGCTACACCTTC. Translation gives CASSVGAGYGYTF.

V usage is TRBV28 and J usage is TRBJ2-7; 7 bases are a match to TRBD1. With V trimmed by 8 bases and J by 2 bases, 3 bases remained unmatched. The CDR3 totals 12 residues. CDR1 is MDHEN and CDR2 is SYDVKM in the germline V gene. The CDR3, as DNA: TGTGCCAGCGGGGACAGCCCCTACGAGCAGTACTTC. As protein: CASGDSPYEQYF.

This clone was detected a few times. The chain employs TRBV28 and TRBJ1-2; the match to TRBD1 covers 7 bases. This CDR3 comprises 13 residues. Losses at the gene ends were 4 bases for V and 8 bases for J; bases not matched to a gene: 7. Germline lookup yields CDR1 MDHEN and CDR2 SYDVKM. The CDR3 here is CASSWRGLRGYTF. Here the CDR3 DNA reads TGTGCCAGCAGTTGGAGGGGGCTTAGGGGCTACACCTTC.

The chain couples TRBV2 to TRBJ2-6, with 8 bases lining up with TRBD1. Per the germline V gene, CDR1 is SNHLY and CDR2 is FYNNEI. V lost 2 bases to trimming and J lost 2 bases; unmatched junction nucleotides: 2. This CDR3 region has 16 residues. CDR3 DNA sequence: TGTGCCAGCAGTGAAACGGACAGGGCTGGGGCCAACGTCCTGACTTTC. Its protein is CASSETDRAGANVLTF.

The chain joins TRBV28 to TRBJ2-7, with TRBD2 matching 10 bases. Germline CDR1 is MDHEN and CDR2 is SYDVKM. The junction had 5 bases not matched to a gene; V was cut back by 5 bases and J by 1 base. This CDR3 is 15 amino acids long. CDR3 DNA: TGTGCCAGCAGTCCTATAGCGGGAGGATCCTACGAGCAGTACTTC. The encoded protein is CASSPIAGGSYEQYF.

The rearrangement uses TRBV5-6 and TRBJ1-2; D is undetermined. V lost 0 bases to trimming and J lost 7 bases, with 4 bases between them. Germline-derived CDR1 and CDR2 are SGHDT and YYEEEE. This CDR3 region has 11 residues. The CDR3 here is CASSLAGGYTF. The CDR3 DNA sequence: TGTGCCAGCAGCTTGGCGGGTGGCTACACCTTC.

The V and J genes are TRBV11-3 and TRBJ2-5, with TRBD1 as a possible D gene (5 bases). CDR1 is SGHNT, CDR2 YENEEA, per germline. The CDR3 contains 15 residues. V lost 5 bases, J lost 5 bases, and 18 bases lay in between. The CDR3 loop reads CASSTTPGMGETQYF. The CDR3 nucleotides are TGTGCCAGCAGCACCACCCCAGGGATGGGGGAGACCCAGTACTTC.

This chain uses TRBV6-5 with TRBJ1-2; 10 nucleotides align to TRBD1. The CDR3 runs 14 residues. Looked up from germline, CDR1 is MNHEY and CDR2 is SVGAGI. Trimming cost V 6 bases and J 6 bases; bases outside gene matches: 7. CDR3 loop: CASRTTGGNHGYTF. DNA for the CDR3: TGTGCCAGCAGAACGACAGGGGGCAATCATGGCTACACCTTC.

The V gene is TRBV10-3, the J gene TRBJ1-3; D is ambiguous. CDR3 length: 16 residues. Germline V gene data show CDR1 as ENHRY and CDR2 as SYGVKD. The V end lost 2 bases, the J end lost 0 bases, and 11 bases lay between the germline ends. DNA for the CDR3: TGTGCCATCAGTGAGGGCATTGCAAACTCTGGAAACACCATATATTTT. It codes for CAISEGIANSGNTIYF.

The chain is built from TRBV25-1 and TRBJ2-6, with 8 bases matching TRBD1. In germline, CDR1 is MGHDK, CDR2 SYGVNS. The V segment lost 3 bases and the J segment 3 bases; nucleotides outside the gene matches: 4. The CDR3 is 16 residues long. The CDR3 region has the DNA TGTGCCAGCAGTGATTTACAGGGGGATGGGGCCAACGTCCTGACTTTC. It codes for CASSDLQGDGANVLTF.

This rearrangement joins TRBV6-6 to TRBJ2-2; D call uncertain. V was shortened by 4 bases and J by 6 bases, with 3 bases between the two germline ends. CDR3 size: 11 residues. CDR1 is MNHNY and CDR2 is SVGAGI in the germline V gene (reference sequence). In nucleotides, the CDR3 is TGTGCCAGCAGTTCATCCGGGGAGCTGTTTTTT. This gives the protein CASSSSGELFF.